This TCR beta chain was found in a study of OX40 agonist ivuxolimab in advanced cancers. Overall study context: Ivuxolimab, which is an agonistic anti-OX40 (CD134) antibody, was administered to the patients. Study outcomes and limitations: There were, on average, more expanded clones in CD8+ T cells than in CD4+. Relatively little clonal expansion, among the lowest observed, appeared in partial responders at 0.1-3.0 mg/kg.

Details on this clone: What it binds is not known.

There are 15 residues in the CDR3. Germline CDR1 reads MRHNA; CDR2 reads SNTAGT. J was trimmed by 2 bases and V by 2 bases; bases with no gene match: 4. Here immunoSEQ multiplex PCR was the method, and the copy in TCRdb shows in-frame clones only, minus some. The table includes about 46,000 clones, roughly 86% detected once. The input for sequencing was CD4+ or CD8+ T cells sorted from blood, taken in a trial of the OX40 agonist ivuxolimab. This rearrangement joins TRBV6-4 to TRBJ2-3; TRBD2 agrees at 7 bases. This TCR derives from an adult with an advanced solid tumor such as melanoma, head and neck, liver or kidney cancer. CDR3 nucleotide sequence: TGTGCCAGCAGTGACGTGGGAGGGACCACAGATACGCAGTATTTT. Translated, it gives CASSDVGGTTDTQYF.